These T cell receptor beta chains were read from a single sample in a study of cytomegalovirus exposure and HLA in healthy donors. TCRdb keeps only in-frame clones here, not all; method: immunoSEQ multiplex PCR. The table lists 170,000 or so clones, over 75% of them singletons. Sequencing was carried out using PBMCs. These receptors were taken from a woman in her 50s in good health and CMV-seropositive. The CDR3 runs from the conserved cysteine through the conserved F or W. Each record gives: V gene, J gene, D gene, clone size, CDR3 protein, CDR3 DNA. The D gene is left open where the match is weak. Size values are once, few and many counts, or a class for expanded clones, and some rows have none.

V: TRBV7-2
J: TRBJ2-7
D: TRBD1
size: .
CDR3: CASSREGQGSSYEQYF
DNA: TGTGCCAGCAGCCGCGAAGGACAGGGGAGCTCCTACGAGCAGTACTTC

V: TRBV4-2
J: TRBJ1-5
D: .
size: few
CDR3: CASSHQQGPYQPQHF
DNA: TGTGCCAGCAGCCATCAACAGGGACCGTATCAGCCCCAGCATTTT

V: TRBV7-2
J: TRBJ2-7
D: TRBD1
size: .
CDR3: CASSHGQGNEQYF
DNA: TGTGCCAGCAGCCACGGACAGGGGAACGAGCAGTACTTC

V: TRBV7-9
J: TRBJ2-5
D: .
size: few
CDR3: CASSPGPLETQYF
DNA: TGTGCCAGCAGCCCGGGTCCCTTAGAGACCCAGTACTTC

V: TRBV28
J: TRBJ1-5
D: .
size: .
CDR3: CASSDSTINQPQHF
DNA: TGTGCCAGCAGTGACAGTACTATCAATCAGCCCCAGCATTTT

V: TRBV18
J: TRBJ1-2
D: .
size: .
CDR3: CASSPNSLGGYGYTF
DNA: TGTGCCAGCTCACCAAACTCTCTTGGAGGCTATGGCTACACCTTC

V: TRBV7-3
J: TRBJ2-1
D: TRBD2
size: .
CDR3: CASSLGGGPSYNEQFF
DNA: TGTGCCAGCAGCTTAGGCGGGGGTCCCTCCTACAATGAGCAGTTCTTC

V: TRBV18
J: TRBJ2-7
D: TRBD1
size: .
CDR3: CASSPSGQSYEQYF
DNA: TGTGCCAGCTCACCGTCGGGACAGTCCTACGAGCAGTACTTC

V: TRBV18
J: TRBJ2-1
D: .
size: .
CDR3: CASSLDNNNEQFF
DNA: TGTGCCAGCTCCCTGGACAACAACAATGAGCAGTTCTTC

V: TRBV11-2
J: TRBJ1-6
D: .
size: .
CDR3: CASTGGSAMPLHF
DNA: TGTGCCAGCACGGGAGGCTCCGCTATGCCCCTCCACTTT

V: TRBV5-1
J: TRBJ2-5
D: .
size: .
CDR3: CASSWGLGAQQETQYF
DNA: TGCGCCAGCAGCTGGGGGCTAGGGGCCCAGCAAGAGACCCAGTACTTC

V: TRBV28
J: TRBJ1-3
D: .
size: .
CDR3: CASSLGGTGNTIYF
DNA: TGTGCCAGCAGTCTAGGGGGAACTGGAAACACCATATATTTT

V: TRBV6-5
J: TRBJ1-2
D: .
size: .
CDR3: CATLGGGAGDGYTF
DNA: TGTGCCACCCTAGGAGGAGGGGCAGGCGATGGCTACACCTTC

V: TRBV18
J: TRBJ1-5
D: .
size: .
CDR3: CASSPEGRGPLNSNQPQHF
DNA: TGTGCCAGCTCACCAGAAGGCAGGGGCCCTCTCAATAGCAATCAGCCCCAGCATTTT